This T cell receptor beta chain was sequenced in a study of T cells in tuberculosis. Turning to the study itself: The T cells targeted glucose monomycolate, a mycobacterial lipid, via CD1B. Study-wide points: GMM-specific TCRs were nearer to active tuberculosis alpha repertoires, suggesting expansion. Smaller alpha distances in active tuberculosis partly reflected shorter CDR3-alpha lengths.

The CDR3 extends over 13 amino acids. V shed 3 bases and J shed 4 bases, with 7 bases lying between them. CDR1 is LGHNA, CDR2 YSLEER, per germline. Regarding this clone: Its antigen remains unknown.

The method was immunoSEQ multiplex PCR; TCRdb's version includes in-frame clones alone and lacks a portion of them. The table shows tens of thousands of clones, with roughly 90% occurring only once. This chain joins TRBV4-3 and TRBJ1-5; D call uncertain. The specimen was PBMCs. This clonotype originated in a donor between 10 and 35 years old with latent tuberculosis or without tuberculosis infection. CDR3 nucleotide sequence: TGCGCCAGCAGCCACAACCTAAATCAGCCCCAGCATTTT. Translated, it gives CASSHNLNQPQHF.